The entry below gives a single TCR beta chain sequence along with its context. The antigen is undetermined. This sample is part of a study of shared clonotypes between healthy human individuals. Whole-study findings and limits: Sequencing of the sorted subsets was shown by rarefaction to be incomplete despite large depth.

Germline trimming cut 4 bases from V and 8 bases from J; bases unmatched to any gene: 7. Germline V gene lookup returns CDR1 SGHAT and CDR2 FQDESV (reference sequence). This CDR3 has 14 residues. TCRdb's table, derived via immunoSEQ multiplex PCR, lists solely in-frame clones and lacks some. The repertoire holds a few million clones, with around 90% as singletons. The sequenced sample was naive CD4+ T cells from PBMCs. Subset of the sample: CD45RA+ positively selected. The V and J genes are TRBV11-1 and TRBJ2-4; 8 bases map to TRBD2. This sequence was found in a man aged 18 to 29 in good health. Some clones in this sample may be carry-over from other donors' samples. CDR3 protein: CASSSIRRGDIQYF. The CDR3 nucleotides are TGTGCCAGCAGCTCGATACGGCGGGGGGACATTCAGTACTTC.